This T cell receptor (beta chain) is from a study of blood T cell repertoires in COVID-19. The wider study: Samples representing acute and convalescent COVID-19 were sourced from the United States, Italy and Spain. The cDNA or gDNA used as material had been derived from T cells, B-cell-depleted T cells, or PBMCs.

V shed 5 bases and J shed 14 bases, with 13 bases lying between them. Germline V gene lookup returns CDR1 LGHDT and CDR2 YNNKEL (reference sequence). The CDR3 runs 12 residues. How the authors handled the data: Estimation of nucleated cell counts relied on the amplification of reference gene primers. Method: immunoSEQ multiplex PCR; TCRdb's copy keeps in-frame clones and lacks some. V, J and clone size are those of that table, while D and trimming were read from the DNA. The sample shows roughly 220,000 clones, around 83% of them seen only once. This clone was counted a single time. The genes are TRBV3-1 (or the pseudogene TRBV3-2) and TRBJ1-6; D not certain. The sequence was obtained from a woman in her 40s who had recovered from COVID-19. Sequencing was carried out using peripheral blood. For the CDR3, the DNA is TGTGCCAGCAGCACCTCGGAGTCAACCCTCCACTTT. Protein: CASSTSESTLHF.